These 18 T cell receptor beta chains came from one sample sequenced in a study of CD4 T cells in relation to SARS-CoV-2 and coronaviruses. CD4+ T cells from unexposed donors were obtained before the COVID-19 pandemic (2011-2018). CD4+ T cells were isolated from the cells after about ten days of culture. The antigens these receptors bind are not known. TCRdb's copy holds only in-frame clones and misses some; the assay was immunoSEQ multiplex PCR. The sample has 25,000 to 30,000 clones; around 84% are singletons. Sequenced material: CD4+ T cells from PBMCs, cultured in vitro. Receptors were obtained from a human donor in good health.

The chain combines TRBV25-1 with TRBJ1-1; no clear D. The germline gives CDR1 MGHDK, CDR2 SYGVNS. V was pared by 4 bases and J by 5 bases, with 11 bases between. This CDR3 spans 13 amino acids. CDR3 amino acids: CASSGTYRTEAFF. The CDR3 DNA reads as TGTGCCAGCAGTGGGACCTACCGAACTGAAGCTTTCTTT. Full variable domain (outside the CDR3, taken from reference TRBV25-1 and TRBJ1-1): EADIYQTPRYLVIGTGKKITLECSQTMGHDKMYWYQQDPGMELHLIHYSYGVNSTEKGDLSSESTVSRIRTEHFPLTLESARPSHTSQYLCASSGTYRTEAFFGQGTRLTVV.

This sequence joins TRBV7-2 and TRBJ1-6; 10 bases fit TRBD1. V lost 4 bases, J lost 4 bases, and 4 bases stayed unmatched. The germline CDR1 and CDR2 sequences are SGHTA and FQGNSA. This CDR3 has 16 amino acids. CDR3 bases: TGTGCCAGCAGCTCTGGACAGGGGGGTTATAATTCACCCCTCCACTTT. This encodes CASSSGQGGYNSPLHF. The variable domain in full, completed from reference TRBV7-2 and TRBJ1-6, reads GAGVSQSPSNKVTEKGKDVELRCDPISGHTALYWYRQSLGQGLEFLIYFQGNSAPDKSGLPSDRFSAERTGGSVSTLTIQRTQQEDSAVYLCASSSGQGGYNSPLHFGNGTRLTVT.

The chain has TRBV9 and TRBJ2-7; D is possibly TRBD1 (5 bases). The CDR3 length is 16 residues. CDR1 is SGDLS and CDR2 is YYNGEE in the germline V gene. Trimming took 4 bases from V and 6 from J, leaving 23 bases between them. CDR3 region: CASSPRLDAGLSEQYF. The CDR3, as DNA: TGTGCCAGCAGCCCCCGACTGGACGCAGGGCTGTCCGAGCAGTACTTC.

This rearrangement joins TRBV6-2 or TRBV6-3 to TRBJ1-5; D uncertain. Germline V CDR1 and CDR2: MNHEY, SVGEGT. The CDR3 extends over 12 amino acids. Trimming took 2 bases from V and 4 from J, leaving 3 bases between them. The DNA for the CDR3 is TGTGCCAGCAGTTACGCGAATCAGCCCCAGCATTTT. It is translated as CASSYANQPQHF.

This chain connects TRBV28 to TRBJ1-5; weak D call: TRBD1 (5 bases). This CDR3 is built from 14 residues. V was shortened by 7 bases and J by 6 bases, with 16 bases between the two germline ends. Germline values: CDR1 MDHEN, CDR2 SYDVKM. The CDR3 DNA reads TGTGCCAGCATCCCGGGGGAGGTTGGTCAGCCCCAGCATTTT. Translated, it gives CASIPGEVGQPQHF.

The chain couples TRBV29-1 to TRBJ2-5; D unresolved. This CDR3 is built from 14 residues. The ends were cut back, 7 bases at V and 6 bases at J, with 21 bases in the middle. CDR1 and CDR2 (germline): SQVTM, ANQGSEA. CDR3: CSAGRAGSAKTQYF. The CDR3 nucleotides are TGCAGCGCCGGCCGGGCCGGGTCTGCAAAGACCCAGTACTTC. The complete variable domain, with remaining parts taken from reference TRBV29-1 and TRBJ2-5, reads SAVISQKPSRDICQRGTSLTIQCQVDSQVTMMFWYRQQPGQSLTLIATANQGSEATYESGFVIDKFPISRPNLTFSTLTVSNMSPEDSSIYLCSAGRAGSAKTQYFGPGTRLLVL.

About this clone itself: This sample includes further DNA sequences coding for the same CDR3. This rearrangement joins TRBV5-1 to TRBJ2-2; 12 nucleotides line up with TRBD1. The germline V gene encodes CDR1 SGHRS and CDR2 YFSETQ. Trimming took 0 bases from V and 4 from J; bases not matched to a gene: 1. The CDR3 extends over 16 amino acids. The CDR3 loop reads CASSLEGQGATGELFF. The CDR3 nucleotides read TGCGCCAGCAGCTTGGAGGGACAGGGGGCCACCGGGGAGCTGTTTTTT.

The V call is TRBV2, the J call TRBJ2-1, with D perhaps TRBD1 (5 bases). Trimming removed 2 bases from V and 9 bases from J, with 14 bases in between. Germline V gives CDR1 SNHLY, CDR2 FYNNEI. The CDR3 runs to 14 residues. The CDR3 DNA is TGTGCCAGCAGTGAACTGGACAAATACGGTGAGCAGTTCTTC. Amino acid sequence: CASSELDKYGEQFF.

The J gene is TRBJ2-3, the V gene TRBV4-1, with D unresolved. The germline V and J ends were trimmed by 3 bases and 2 bases, with 9 bases remaining between them. The germline V gene encodes CDR1 MGHRA and CDR2 YSYEKL. The CDR3 extends over 14 amino acids. CDR3 coding DNA: TGCGCCAGCAGCCACCCCCCTGCCACAGATACGCAGTATTTT. Its translation is CASSHPPATDTQYF.

This clone was observed a few times. The chain joins TRBV4-2 to TRBJ1-4; a possible D gene is TRBD1 (5 bases). The CDR3 runs to 15 residues. V lost 1 base and J lost 7, with 13 bases in between. Germline values: CDR1 LGHNA, CDR2 YNFKEQ. The CDR3 DNA reads as TGTGCCAGCAGCCAAGGTGCGGGCGGGGGTGAAAAACTGTTTTTT. Translated: CASSQGAGGGEKLFF.

This sequence joins TRBV28 and TRBJ2-7; D uncertain. Trimming pared 1 base from V and 3 bases from J, leaving 7 bases between. CDR1 and CDR2 from the germline V gene are MDHEN and SYDVKM. This CDR3 is 13 amino acids long. DNA of the CDR3: TGTGCCAGCAGTTTATTGCCAGACTACGAGCAGTACTTC. This translates into CASSLLPDYEQYF. Full variable domain (outside the CDR3, taken from reference TRBV28 and TRBJ2-7): DVKVTQSSRYLVKRTGEKVFLECVQDMDHENMFWYRQDPGLGLRLIYFSYDVKMKEKGDIPEGYSVSREKKERFSLILESASTNQTSMYLCASSLLPDYEQYFGPGTRLTVT.

The rearrangement links TRBV4-3 to TRBJ2-3; 8 bases match TRBD2. Germline V lookup: CDR1 LGHNA, CDR2 YSLEER. The CDR3 is 17 residues long. V shed 3 bases and J 4 bases; nucleotides not matched to a gene: 12. This CDR3 is CASSQGIPGLEADTQYF. CDR3 in DNA: TGCGCCAGCAGCCAGGGGATCCCGGGACTAGAAGCAGATACGCAGTATTTT.

The chain carries TRBV3-1 (or the pseudogene TRBV3-2) and TRBJ2-2, with 8 nucleotides matching TRBD1. The CDR3 runs to 15 residues. J lost 4 bases, V lost 3 bases, and 4 bases had no gene match. Germline V gene data show CDR1 as LGHDT and CDR2 as YNNKEL (reference sequence). The CDR3 loop reads CASSQGTGSTGELFF. The CDR3, as DNA: TGTGCCAGCAGCCAGGGGACAGGTTCCACCGGGGAGCTGTTTTTT.

This clone has a single count. The J gene is TRBJ2-2, the V gene TRBV28; 12 bases map to TRBD1. The germline gives CDR1 MDHEN, CDR2 SYDVKM. J was trimmed by 9 bases and V by 5 bases; bases with no gene match: 7. CDR3 size: 15 residues. CDR3 sequence: CASSPGTGGARELFF. The CDR3 bases are TGTGCCAGCAGTCCCGGGACAGGGGGCGCTCGGGAGCTGTTTTTT.

This clone was seen a single time. The CDR3 reads CASSEQVSNQPQHF. The DNA of the CDR3 is TGTGCCAGCAGTGAACAGGTTAGCAATCAGCCCCAGCATTTT. The rearrangement uses TRBV6-1 and TRBJ1-5; unclear D gene. Looked up from germline, CDR1 is MNHNS and CDR2 is SASEGT. The V end was cut by 2 bases, the J end by 0 bases, with 5 bases between. This CDR3 has 14 amino acids.

This chain uses TRBV19 with TRBJ2-1; 10 nucleotides line up with TRBD2. The CDR3 covers 17 residues. V gave up 3 bases and J gave up 4 bases; unmatched junction bases: 9. In germline, CDR1 is LNHDA, CDR2 SQIVND (reference sequence). The CDR3 DNA sequence: TGTGCCAGTAGTATGGGTCTAGCGGGAGTAGGGTACAATGAGCAGTTCTTC. Amino acid sequence: CASSMGLAGVGYNEQFF.

The chain joins TRBV4-3 to TRBJ2-3; D is perhaps TRBD2 (5 bases). The CDR3 runs 14 residues. Germline CDR1 reads LGHNA; CDR2 reads YSLEER. V lost 5 bases to trimming and J lost 2 bases, with 11 bases between them. The CDR3 reads CASSSTSFTDTQYF. The CDR3 DNA follows: TGCGCCAGCAGCTCAACTAGTTTCACAGATACGCAGTATTTT.

The chain's CDR3 is CASSQDLRAGGTTDTQYF. For the CDR3, the DNA is TGTGCCAGCAGCCAAGATCTTCGAGCGGGGGGTACGACAGATACGCAGTATTTT. The chain recombines TRBV3-1 (or the pseudogene TRBV3-2) with TRBJ2-3, with 9 bases lining up with TRBD2. V was pared by 0 bases and J by 3 bases, with 10 bases of the junction left unmatched. The CDR3 has 18 amino acids. Germline V gene lookup returns CDR1 LGHDT and CDR2 YNNKEL (reference sequence).